The rows below give T cell receptor beta chains drawn from one sample of a study of T cell responses to AZD1222 COVID-19 vaccine. The table came from immunoSEQ multiplex PCR; TCRdb's copy has only in-frame clones and leaves some out. Among 95,000 to 100,000 clones listed, around 90% were seen once. Sequencing used peripheral blood, obtained on day 0 of AZD1222 vaccination. These receptor sequences come from an adult in good health. The CDR3 runs from the conserved cysteine through the conserved F or W. D genes are given only for firm matches. Size is stated for part of the rows, as once, few or many counts, or as a class when the clone is expanded.

size: .
D: .
V: TRBV30
J: TRBJ1-6
DNA: TGTGCCTGGAGCCGTAGACAGACTAATAATTCACCCCTCCACTTT
CDR3: CAWSRRQTNNSPLHF

size: .
D: TRBD2
V: TRBV7-3
J: TRBJ2-1
DNA: TGTGCCAGCAGCTTAAGCGGACTAGCGGGAGCGGCCAATGAGCAGTTCTTC
CDR3: CASSLSGLAGAANEQFF

size: .
D: .
V: TRBV24-1
J: TRBJ1-2
DNA: TGTGCCACCAGTGCTGGGGGCTATGGCTACACCTTC
CDR3: CATSAGGYGYTF

size: .
D: .
V: TRBV7-9
J: TRBJ1-5
DNA: TGTGCCAGCAGCTCAAGGGACACAGGGTTGAATCAGCCCCAGCATTTT
CDR3: CASSSRDTGLNQPQHF

size: few
D: .
V: TRBV7-2
J: TRBJ2-1
DNA: TGTGCCAGCAGCTTTACCGGGACCTCTACCTACAATGAGCAGTTCTTC
CDR3: CASSFTGTSTYNEQFF

size: .
D: .
V: TRBV18
J: TRBJ2-7
DNA: TGTGCCAGCTCACCCGGAGAAGACTACGAGCAGTACTTC
CDR3: CASSPGEDYEQYF

size: .
D: TRBD2
V: TRBV6-4
J: TRBJ2-7
DNA: TGTGCCAGCACTCGACTCGGGCTAGCGGGAATCCCTCAATCGTTC
CDR3: CASTRLGLAGIPQSF

size: .
D: .
V: TRBV30
J: TRBJ2-1
DNA: TGTGCCTGGAGTGTACACTTTGGCAGCTACAATGAGCAGTTCTTC
CDR3: CAWSVHFGSYNEQFF

size: .
D: TRBD1
V: TRBV10-3
J: TRBJ1-4
DNA: TGTGCCATCAGCCTACAGGGGGGAAGGGAAAAACTGTTTTTT
CDR3: CAISLQGGREKLFF

size: .
D: .
V: TRBV28
J: TRBJ1-5
DNA: TGTGCCAGCCTGATGGTGGGTCAGCCCCAGCATTTT
CDR3: CASLMVGQPQHF

size: .
D: .
V: TRBV27
J: TRBJ2-1
DNA: TGTGCCAGCAGTTTGGGGGATTCCTACAATGAGCAGTTCTTC
CDR3: CASSLGDSYNEQFF

size: .
D: TRBD2
V: TRBV6-4
J: TRBJ2-1
DNA: TGTGCCAGCAGTGTGACTAGCGGGACCCCACTCAATGAGCAGTTCTTC
CDR3: CASSVTSGTPLNEQFF

size: .
D: .
V: TRBV6-5
J: TRBJ2-7
DNA: TGTGCCAGCAGTTACTCAGTGACCGAGCCCTACGAGCAGTACTTC
CDR3: CASSYSVTEPYEQYF

size: .
D: .
V: TRBV6-5
J: TRBJ2-2
DNA: TGTGCCAGCAGTCGGACAGTCCCCGGGGAGCTGTTTTTT
CDR3: CASSRTVPGELFF

size: .
D: .
V: TRBV7-2
J: TRBJ2-1
DNA: TGTGCCAGCAGCTTAGTGGCTGCCAAATATGAGCAGTTCTTC
CDR3: CASSLVAAKYEQFF

size: .
D: TRBD2
V: TRBV19
J: TRBJ2-3
DNA: TGTGCCAGTATGTGGTCCGGGAGGGCAGATACGCAGTATTTT
CDR3: CASMWSGRADTQYF

size: .
D: TRBD2
V: TRBV30
J: TRBJ2-6
DNA: TGTGCCGCGGGAGGGGCAGGTTCCTCTGGGGCCAACGTCCTGACTTTC
CDR3: CAAGGAGSSGANVLTF

size: .
D: .
V: TRBV4-3
J: TRBJ2-1
DNA: TGCGCCAGCAGCCAAGATGCCCTCCCTCTCCAGGCCTACAATGAGCAGTTCTTC
CDR3: CASSQDALPLQAYNEQFF

size: .
D: TRBD2
V: TRBV18
J: TRBJ2-1
DNA: TGTGCCAGCTCAGCAGAGGGACTAGCGGGAGTATCCTACAATGAGCAGTTCTTC
CDR3: CASSAEGLAGVSYNEQFF

size: .
D: .
V: TRBV5-8
J: TRBJ2-2
DNA: TGTGCCAGCAGCTTGGGGCAGGGCTTCGGCACCGGGGAGCTGTTTTTT
CDR3: CASSLGQGFGTGELFF

size: .
D: .
V: TRBV6-5
J: TRBJ2-7
DNA: TGTGCCAGCAGTCAACAGGGGGGACTATCTGACGAGCAGTACTTC
CDR3: CASSQQGGLSDEQYF

size: .
D: .
V: TRBV4-2
J: TRBJ2-1
DNA: TGTGCCAGCAGCCAAGGGGCCCAGGCAGGGTCCTACAATGAGCAGTTCTTC
CDR3: CASSQGAQAGSYNEQFF

size: .
D: .
V: TRBV27
J: TRBJ2-7
DNA: TGTGCCAGCAGTTTTCAGGGATCCTACGAGCAGTACTTC
CDR3: CASSFQGSYEQYF

size: .
D: .
V: TRBV4-3
J: TRBJ1-5
DNA: TGCGCCAGCAGCCAAGATATACAGGGCGGCCAGCCCCAGCATTTT
CDR3: CASSQDIQGGQPQHF